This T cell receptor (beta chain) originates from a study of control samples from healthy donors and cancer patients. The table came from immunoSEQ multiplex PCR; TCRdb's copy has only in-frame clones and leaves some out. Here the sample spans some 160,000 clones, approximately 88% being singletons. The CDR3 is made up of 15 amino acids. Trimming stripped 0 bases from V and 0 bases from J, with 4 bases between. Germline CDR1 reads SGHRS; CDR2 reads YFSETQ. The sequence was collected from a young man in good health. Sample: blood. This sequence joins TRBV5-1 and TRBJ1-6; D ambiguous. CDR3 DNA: TGCGCCAGCAGCTTGGGGAGCTCCTATAATTCACCCCTCCACTTT. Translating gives CASSLGSSYNSPLHF.